This TCR beta chain originates from a study of beta chain features in type 1 diabetes. Whole-study context: Across the samples, 107,917,701 sorted cells were examined in total.

Trimming left V 7 bases short and J 2 bases short, with 14 bases between. The CDR3 totals 15 residues. Germline values: CDR1 MDHEN, CDR2 SYDVKM. The study reverse transcribed the entire isolated RNA, so it sequenced expressed TCRB transcripts. TCRdb keeps only in-frame clones here, not all; method: immunoSEQ multiplex PCR. The sample shows about 900,000 clones, roughly 16% of them seen only once. General study points: The naive, central memory and Treg TCRB repertoires showed an apparent similarity that was greater among patients than among healthy donors. Shorter templates may be favored by PCR, equally so in patients and controls.

Concerning this clone: Antigen unknown.

This chain connects TRBV28 to TRBJ2-2, with D perhaps TRBD1 or TRBD2 (5 bases each). The TCR was taken from a woman under 30 in good health. The sequenced material came from naive CD4+ T cells from blood. In DNA, the CDR3 is TGTGCCAGCACGACCGGGACGGCTAACACCGGGGAGCTGTTTTTT. This gives the protein CASTTGTANTGELFF.